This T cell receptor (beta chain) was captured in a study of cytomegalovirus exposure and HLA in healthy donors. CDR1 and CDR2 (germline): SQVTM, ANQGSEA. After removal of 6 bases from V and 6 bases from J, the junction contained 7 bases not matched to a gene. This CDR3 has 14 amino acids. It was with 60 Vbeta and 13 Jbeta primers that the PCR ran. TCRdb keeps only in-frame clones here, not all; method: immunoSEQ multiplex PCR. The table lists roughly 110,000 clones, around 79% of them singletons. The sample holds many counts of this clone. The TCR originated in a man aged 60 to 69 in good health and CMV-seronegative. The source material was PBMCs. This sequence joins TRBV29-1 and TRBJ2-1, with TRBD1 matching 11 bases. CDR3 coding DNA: TGCAGCGTCAGGACAGGGGGCCAGGGCAATGAGCAGTTCTTC. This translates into CSVRTGGQGNEQFF.